This T cell receptor beta chain was found in a study of a mutant IDH1 vaccine in newly diagnosed glioma. With respect to this clone: Its antigen is currently unknown.

Using immunoSEQ multiplex PCR, the repertoire was profiled, and TCRdb retains in-frame clones only, with some absent. The table lists over 40,000 clones, around 89% of them singletons. Time point of the sample: week 35, safety follow-up. The investigators gave 300 ug of mutant IDH1 20-mer peptide in each vaccine dose, together with topical imiquimod. The CDR3 length is 16 residues. V lost 0 bases to trimming and J lost 13 bases; unmatched junction nucleotides: 12. The V gene's germline CDR1 is SGHAT and CDR2 FQDESV (reference sequence). The source of this sequence is a man in his forties or fifties with glioma. The specimen was PBMCs, collected from a glioma patient whose treatment included an IDH1 peptide vaccine. The V call is TRBV11-1, the J call TRBJ1-6; 7 nucleotides agree with TRBD1. CDR3 protein: CASSLASTGSPFPLHF. CDR3 DNA: TGTGCCAGCAGCTTAGCTTCGACAGGGAGCCCTTTCCCCCTCCACTTT.